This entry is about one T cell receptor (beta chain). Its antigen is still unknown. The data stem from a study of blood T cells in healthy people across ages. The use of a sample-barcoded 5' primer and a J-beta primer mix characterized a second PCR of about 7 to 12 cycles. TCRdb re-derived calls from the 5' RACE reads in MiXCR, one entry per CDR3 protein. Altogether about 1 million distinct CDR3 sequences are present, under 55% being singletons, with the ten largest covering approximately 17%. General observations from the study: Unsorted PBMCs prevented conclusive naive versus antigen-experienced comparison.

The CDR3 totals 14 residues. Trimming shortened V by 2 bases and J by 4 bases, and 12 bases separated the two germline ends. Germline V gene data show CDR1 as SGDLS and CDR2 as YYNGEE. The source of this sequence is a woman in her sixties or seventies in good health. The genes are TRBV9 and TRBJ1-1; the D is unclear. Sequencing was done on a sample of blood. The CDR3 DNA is TGTGCCAGCAGCGTGGCGGGGTTCGCCACTGAAGCTTTCTTT. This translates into CASSVAGFATEAFF. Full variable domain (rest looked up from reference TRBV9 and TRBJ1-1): DSGVTQTPKHLITATGQRVTLRCSPRSGDLSVYWYQQSLDQGLQFLIQYYNGEERAKGNILERFSAQQFPDLHSELNLSSLELGDSALYFCASSVAGFATEAFFGQGTRLTVV.